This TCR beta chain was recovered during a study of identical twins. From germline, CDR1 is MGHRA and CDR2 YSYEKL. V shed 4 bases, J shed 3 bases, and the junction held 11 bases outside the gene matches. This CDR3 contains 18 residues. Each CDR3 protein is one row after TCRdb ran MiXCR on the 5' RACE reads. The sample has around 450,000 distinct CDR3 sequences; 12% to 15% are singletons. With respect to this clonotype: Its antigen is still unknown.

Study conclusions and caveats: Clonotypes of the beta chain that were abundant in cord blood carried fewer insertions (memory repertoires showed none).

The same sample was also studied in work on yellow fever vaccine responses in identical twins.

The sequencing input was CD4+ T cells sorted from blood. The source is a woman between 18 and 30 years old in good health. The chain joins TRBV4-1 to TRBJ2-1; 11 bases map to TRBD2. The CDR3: CASSPQPPGTSGYNEQFF. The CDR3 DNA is TGCGCCAGCAGCCCACAGCCCCCCGGGACTAGCGGCTACAATGAGCAGTTCTTC.